In this sample, the clone carrying this T cell receptor (beta chain) turned up a few times. This specimen comes from a study of blood T cells in healthy people across ages. Using a J-beta primer mix together with a sample-barcoded 5' primer, a second PCR was run for roughly 7 to 11 cycles. TCRdb processed the 5' RACE reads anew with MiXCR; each CDR3 protein has one entry. The sample shows under 800,000 distinct CDR3 sequences, 43% of them seen only once. The V and J ends lost 6 bases and 1 base respectively, with 9 bases between them. This CDR3 has 13 residues. The germline gives CDR1 LGHNA, CDR2 YNFKEQ.

The source is a woman between 55 and 75 years old in good health. V gene TRBV4-2 combines with J gene TRBJ2-5; tentative D call: TRBD2 (6 bases). The sequenced sample was blood. In DNA, the CDR3 is TGTGCCAGCAGTGCGGGGTTCCAAGAGACCCAGTACTTC. Translating it yields CASSAGFQETQYF.